These 2 T cell receptor beta chains share one sample of origin, sequenced in a study of OX40 agonist ivuxolimab in advanced cancers. Receptor amplification or capture employed the immunoSEQ multiplex PCR assay. TCRdb limited this immuneACCESS table to in-frame rearrangements with V and J called. A share of clones is missing; checked studies link under half to unresolved V genes, and the rest is unexplained. Within this sample are 12,000 or so clones, with less than 90% of them counted one time only. The ten largest clones take up about a tenth of the sample. The material sequenced was CD4+ or CD8+ T cells sorted from blood, taken in a trial of the OX40 agonist ivuxolimab. These receptors all stem from an adult with an advanced solid tumor such as melanoma, head and neck, liver or kidney cancer.

The J gene is TRBJ1-4, the V gene TRBV19; a weak D match, TRBD1 (6 bases). The CDR3 is 16 residues long. V was clipped by 1 base and J by 3 bases, with 12 bases between them. Germline assignment: CDR1 LNHDA and CDR2 SQIVND (reference sequence). The CDR3 sequence: CASSIGWDISNEKLFF. CDR3 nucleotides: TGTGCCAGTAGTATAGGTTGGGACATTTCTAATGAAAAACTGTTTTTT.

In this sample, this clone turned up once. J is TRBJ2-1 and V is TRBV28, with D tentatively TRBD1 (5 bases). From germline, CDR1 is MDHEN and CDR2 SYDVKM. V lost 5 bases, J lost 4 bases, and 18 bases lay in between. The CDR3 contains 16 residues. CDR3 in DNA: TGTGCCAGCAGTGCCTTCCCGGACAACCTTTACAATGAGCAGTTCTTC. Translating it yields CASSAFPDNLYNEQFF.